The 8 T cell receptor beta chains given below trace back to one sample, sequenced in a study of cytomegalovirus exposure and HLA in healthy donors (dated by TCRdb to the late 2010s). The library was produced with the immunoSEQ multiplex PCR assay. The multiplex PCR relied on a mix of 60 forward primers for TCR Vbeta segments and 13 reverse primers for TCR Jbeta segments. As stored in TCRdb, this immuneACCESS dataset retains in-frame rearrangements with V and J assigned. A fraction of the clones does not appear; measured against another copy, unresolved V genes explain less than half of the discrepancy, and the remainder lacks a known reason. The sample table shows under 150,000 clones, and roughly two thirds are seen once. Together, the top ten hold about 1.5% of the sample. The sequencing sample was made of PBMCs. These receptor sequences come from a man aged 30 to 39 in good health and CMV-seropositive.

The chain is built from TRBV7-2 and TRBJ2-7; 12 bases are shared with TRBD1. The CDR3 length is 17 residues. Germline CDR1 reads SGHTA; CDR2 reads FQGNSA. The trim removed 6 bases at V and 3 bases at J, leaving 12 bases unmatched. The CDR3 nucleotides are TGTGCCAGCAGTTTGAGCTTCGGGACAGGGGGCGTCTACGAGCAGTACTTC. As protein: CASSLSFGTGGVYEQYF. Complete variable domain (other parts from reference TRBV7-2 and TRBJ2-7): GAGVSQSPSNKVTEKGKDVELRCDPISGHTALYWYRQSLGQGLEFLIYFQGNSAPDKSGLPSDRFSAERTGGSVSTLTIQRTQQEDSAVYLCASSLSFGTGGVYEQYFGPGTRLTVT.

The chain combines TRBV19 with TRBJ1-5; D is uncertain. V was pared by 5 bases and J by 2 bases, with 22 bases between. CDR3 size: 18 residues. The germline gives CDR1 LNHDA, CDR2 SQIVND (reference sequence). CDR3 nucleotides: TGTGCCAGTAGTCCCGGGTCTATAATTTCCGACGGCAATCAGCCCCAGCATTTT. It specifies CASSPGSIISDGNQPQHF.

This rearrangement joins TRBV5-1 to TRBJ1-1; D might be TRBD1 (6 bases). The CDR3 totals 13 residues. Germline-derived CDR1 and CDR2 are SGHRS and YFSETQ. Between the trimmed V and J ends, which lost 5 bases and 2 bases, there was a span of 10 bases. The CDR3 loop is CASSRDINTEAFF. The CDR3 nucleotides read TGCGCCAGCAGTCGGGACATCAACACTGAAGCTTTCTTT.

This chain links TRBV7-9 with TRBJ2-7, with D possibly matching TRBD1 (7 bases). V lost 1 base, J lost 4 bases, and 14 bases lay in between. The CDR3 covers 15 residues. Per germline, CDR1 SEHNR and CDR2 FQNEAQ (reference sequence). The CDR3 is CASSLVKAGGYEQYF. The CDR3 coding sequence is TGTGCCAGCAGCTTAGTCAAGGCAGGGGGGTACGAGCAGTACTTC.

This clone came up a few times. The V call is TRBV6-6, the J call TRBJ1-5; D unclear. V lost 7 bases to trimming and J lost 6 bases, with 13 bases between them. This CDR3 region has 13 residues. Per germline, CDR1 MNHNY and CDR2 SVGAGI (reference sequence). CDR3 in amino acids: CASTVGVSQPQHF. As DNA, the CDR3 is TGTGCCAGCACCGTCGGGGTTAGTCAGCCCCAGCATTTT.

The chain carries TRBV9 and TRBJ1-5, with D tentatively TRBD1 (6 bases). The CDR3 is made up of 13 amino acids. The germline CDR1 and CDR2 sequences are SGDLS and YYNGEE. V dropped 4 bases and J dropped 7 bases, with 12 bases sitting between them. In DNA form, the CDR3 reads TGTGCCAGCAGCAGGGGGGGCGGGCAGCCCCAGCATTTT. Amino acids: CASSRGGGQPQHF.

This rearrangement joins TRBV5-1 to TRBJ2-1, with no clear D. Between the trimmed V and J ends, which lost 0 bases and 0 bases, there was a span of 4 bases. The CDR3 covers 14 residues. From germline, CDR1 is SGHRS and CDR2 YFSETQ. The CDR3 coding sequence is TGCGCCAGCAGCTTGGCTAGCTCCTACAATGAGCAGTTCTTC. Translating gives CASSLASSYNEQFF.

This chain joins TRBV5-1 and TRBJ2-3; 7 bases line up with TRBD1. The length of the CDR3 is 16 residues. Germline CDR1 is SGHRS and CDR2 is YFSETQ. The junction had 7 bases not matched to a gene; V was cut back by 3 bases and J by 0 bases. The CDR3 DNA reads as TGCGCCAGCAGCTCGCCGACAGGGCATAGCACAGATACGCAGTATTTT. This sequence encodes CASSSPTGHSTDTQYF.